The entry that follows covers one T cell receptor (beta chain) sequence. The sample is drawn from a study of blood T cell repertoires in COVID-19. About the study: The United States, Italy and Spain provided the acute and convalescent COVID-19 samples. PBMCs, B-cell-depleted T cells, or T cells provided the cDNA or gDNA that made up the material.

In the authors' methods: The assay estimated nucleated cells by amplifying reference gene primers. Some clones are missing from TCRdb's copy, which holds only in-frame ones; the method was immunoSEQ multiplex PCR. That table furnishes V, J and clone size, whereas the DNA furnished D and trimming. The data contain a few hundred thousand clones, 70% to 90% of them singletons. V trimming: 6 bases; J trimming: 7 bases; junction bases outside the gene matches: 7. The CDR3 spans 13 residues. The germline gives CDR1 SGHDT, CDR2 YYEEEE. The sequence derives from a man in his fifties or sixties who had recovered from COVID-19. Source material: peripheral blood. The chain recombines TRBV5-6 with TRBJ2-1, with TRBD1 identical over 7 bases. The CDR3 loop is CASTGTVINEQFF. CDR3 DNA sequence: TGTGCCAGCACCGGGACAGTGATTAATGAGCAGTTCTTC.